This TCR beta chain was found in a study of blood T cell repertoires in COVID-19. Assay used: immunoSEQ multiplex PCR; TCRdb lists only in-frame clones, some missing. In the table there are under 450,000 clones, 70% to 90% of which are singletons. The Seattle patients joined while their infection was active and were tracked longitudinally afterward. Germline V gives CDR1 GTSNPN, CDR2 SVGIG (reference sequence). This CDR3 contains 13 residues. Between the trimmed V and J ends, which lost 4 bases and 0 bases, there was a span of 9 bases. Sequencing input: peripheral blood. This clonotype originated in a woman aged 45-65 years with COVID-19, enrolled during active disease. The chain carries TRBV30 and TRBJ1-1; D gene unclear. CDR3 sequence (DNA): TGTGCCTGGACCACACAGATGAACACTGAAGCTTTCTTT. It specifies CAWTTQMNTEAFF.